This entry describes one T cell receptor (beta chain). As originally analysed: Estimation of nucleated cell counts was performed using reference gene primer amplification. Sequencing was performed with immunoSEQ multiplex PCR; in TCRdb, only in-frame clones are kept and a portion is missing. Clone size and the V and J calls come from that table; the DNA yielded D and trimming. This sample has over 50,000 clones, with 72% found just once. Trimming shortened V by 0 bases and J by 6 bases, and 11 bases separated the two germline ends. Germline CDR1 is SGDLS and CDR2 is YYNGEE. The CDR3 has 14 amino acids. Followed over time, Seattle patients had been enrolled while infection was active. The record originates from a study of blood T cell repertoires in COVID-19. Study-wide background: PBMCs, B-cell-depleted T cells, or T cells provided the cDNA or gDNA that made up the material.

The chain couples TRBV9 to TRBJ2-3; D might be TRBD2 (5 bases). Sequencing was performed on peripheral blood. This receptor was identified in a woman in her 70s with COVID-19, enrolled during active disease. The CDR3 reads CASSVGGLEDTQYF. The DNA of the CDR3 is TGTGCCAGCAGCGTAGGTGGACTTGAGGATACGCAGTATTTT.